The rows below give T cell receptor beta chains drawn from one sample of a study of T cell responses to AZD1222 COVID-19 vaccine. Measured with immunoSEQ multiplex PCR; TCRdb has only the in-frame clones, and not every one. The sample includes around 80,000 clones, 83% of them seen just once. This sample comprised peripheral blood, obtained 28 days after the second AZD1222 dose. These receptors were obtained from an adult who received the AZD1222 COVID-19 vaccine. Each CDR3 is given with its conserved first and last residue.

15	TRBV25-1	TRBJ1-1	CASSEEPGRNTEAFF
16	TRBV29-1	TRBJ2-1	CSSNAGQGLIGNEQFF
17	TRBV4-3	TRBJ1-1	CASSQPGTGQMNTEAFF
15	TRBV6-5	TRBJ2-2	CASRLGEENTGELFF
16	TRBV28	TRBJ2-7	CASSFLTGTASYEQYF
16	TRBV5-4	TRBJ2-7	CASNTGRDRGPYEQYF
16	TRBV27	TRBJ2-7	CASSLTADRARAEQYF
14	TRBV2	TRBJ1-3	CASKAGGIGNTIYF
12	TRBV18	TRBJ2-7	CASSLRSYEQYF
13	TRBV28	TRBJ1-2	CASTPVVGGGYTF
18	TRBV4-1	TRBJ2-7	CASSQEIWRGYSSYEQYF
14	TRBV20-1	TRBJ1-2	CSASTAGGMGGYTF
18	TRBV6-2/TRBV6-3	TRBJ2-7	CASSYPKRVAGGPYEQYF
15	TRBV28	TRBJ1-4	CASSFLTGTNEKLFF
13	TRBV19	TRBJ2-2	CASSIGGTGELFF
13	TRBV29-1	TRBJ2-5	CSVDLAGEETQYF
15	TRBV9	TRBJ2-1	CASSVGTSSYNEQFF
14	TRBV7-2	TRBJ1-2	CASSLTPPNGGYTF
13	TRBV3-1/TRBV3-2	TRBJ2-7	CASSQDRVGGLYF
15	TRBV28	TRBJ2-7	CASKTGGGPHYEQYF
16	TRBV19	TRBJ1-6	CASSKGTGASNSPLHF
13	TRBV6-2/TRBV6-3	TRBJ2-5	CASSERGRRTQYF
14	TRBV29-1	TRBJ2-7	CSGTGLAGSYEQYF
11	TRBV5-1	TRBJ2-4	CASSGENIQYF
14	TRBV30	TRBJ1-6	CAWSVRRVESPLHF
13	TRBV7-2	TRBJ2-1	CASSPFVVREQFF
12	TRBV29-1	TRBJ2-7	CSVSGTSYEQYF
15	TRBV9	TRBJ1-2	CASSVAGRANYGYTF
14	TRBV28	TRBJ2-1	CASSLLAGRGEQFF
14	TRBV9	TRBJ1-5	CASSGGQGEGPQHF
12	TRBV12-3/TRBV12-4	TRBJ2-2	CATRTNTGELFF
15	TRBV27	TRBJ1-2	CASSLRHRGDYGYTF
13	TRBV7-9	TRBJ1-2	CASSQTGDYGYTF
17	TRBV7-9	TRBJ1-3	CASSSQGLSSSGNTIYF
14	TRBV9	TRBJ2-4	CASSADRGKNIQYF
12	TRBV5-6	TRBJ1-1	CASSSGTGRAFF
12	TRBV19	TRBJ2-1	CASSLQYNEQFF
15	TRBV7-2	TRBJ2-7	CASSLDWRASYEQYF
12	TRBV29-1	TRBJ2-5	CSSLTGQETQYF
15	TRBV3-1/TRBV3-2	TRBJ2-7	CASSRIRGQGAEQYF
15	TRBV3-1/TRBV3-2	TRBJ2-7	CASSQIGQSSYEQYF
15	TRBV18	TRBJ1-4	CASSQYAGTEDSYFF
17	TRBV28	TRBJ1-1	CASSLYRTGGRNTEAFF
17	TRBV30	TRBJ2-3	CAWSAFVAGASTDTQYF
13	TRBV24-1	TRBJ2-7	CATSGGDGYEQYF
15	TRBV5-6	TRBJ2-2	CASTRGAGDTGELFF
15	TRBV28	TRBJ2-4	CASTLPGTYKNIQYF
16	TRBV3-1/TRBV3-2	TRBJ1-4	CASSQGTGGRYEKLFF
15	TRBV11-2	TRBJ2-7	CASSSPNRGEDEQYF
14	TRBV24-1	TRBJ1-1	CATSDLGQALSAFF
11	TRBV12-3/TRBV12-4	TRBJ1-1	CASSLVGEAFF
15	TRBV4-1	TRBJ1-6	CASSRSQGLGSPLHF